The rows below give T cell receptor beta chains drawn from one sample of a study of cytomegalovirus exposure and HLA in healthy donors. Only in-frame clones appear in the TCRdb table, and some are missing; sequencing was by immunoSEQ multiplex PCR. This table holds 130,000 or so clones, 61% found once. The sample was PBMCs. Receptors originate from a male donor in good health and CMV-seronegative. Each CDR3 is given with its conserved first and last residue. The D gene is left open where the match is weak. Size values are once, few and many counts, or a class for expanded clones, and some rows have none.

v_call	d_call	j_call	clone_size	cdr3_aa	cdr3_nt
TRBV11-2	NA	TRBJ1-1	NA	CASSLNRHTEAFF	TGTGCCAGCAGCTTAAACAGGCACACTGAAGCTTTCTTT
TRBV5-4	TRBD2	TRBJ2-5	NA	CASSLAGGETQYF	TGTGCCAGCAGCTTGGCGGGAGGAGAGACCCAGTACTTC
TRBV5-1	NA	TRBJ1-2	few	CASSLAGYGYTF	TGCGCCAGCAGCTTGGCAGGCTATGGCTACACCTTC
TRBV19	TRBD1	TRBJ1-6	NA	CASSASGGFNSPLHF	TGTGCCAGTAGTGCTTCAGGGGGTTTTAATTCACCCCTCCACTTT
TRBV6-5	NA	TRBJ2-7	NA	CASSYPQGPYEQYF	TGTGCCAGCAGTTATCCCCAGGGGCCCTACGAGCAGTACTTC
TRBV13	TRBD2	TRBJ2-2	NA	CASSYNPLAANTGELFF	TGTGCCAGCAGCTATAACCCACTAGCGGCAAACACCGGGGAGCTGTTTTTT
TRBV13	NA	TRBJ1-1	NA	CASRGSEAQNTEAFF	TGTGCCAGCAGAGGATCGGAGGCCCAGAACACTGAAGCTTTCTTT
TRBV7-6	NA	TRBJ2-5	few	CASSPGLIQETQYF	TGTGCCAGCAGCCCCGGACTAATCCAAGAGACCCAGTACTTC
TRBV5-4	NA	TRBJ1-2	NA	CASSFDRSYGYTF	TGTGCCAGCAGCTTCGACAGGTCCTATGGCTACACCTTC
TRBV5-1	NA	TRBJ1-2	NA	CASSLGGQTTYGYTF	TGCGCCAGCAGCTTGGGAGGACAGACCACCTATGGCTACACCTTC
TRBV2	NA	TRBJ1-5	NA	CASNSEGGENQPQHF	TGTGCCAGCAACAGTGAAGGGGGGGAAAATCAGCCCCAGCATTTT
TRBV11-1	TRBD2	TRBJ2-2	NA	CASSLVVLAGGNTGELFF	TGTGCCAGCAGCTTGGTGGTCCTAGCGGGGGGGAACACCGGGGAGCTGTTTTTT
TRBV6-5	NA	TRBJ1-2	few	CASGGTYGYTF	TGTGCCAGCGGGGGGACCTATGGCTACACCTTC
TRBV7-9	NA	TRBJ1-2	NA	CASSLDRVGYGYTF	TGTGCCAGCAGCTTAGACAGGGTGGGCTATGGCTACACCTTC
TRBV21-1	NA	TRBJ1-6	once	CASSKTWLNRVRSYNSPLHF	TGTGCCAGCAGCAAAACATGGCTCAACAGGGTTCGCTCCTATAATTCACCCCTCCACTTT
TRBV5-6	TRBD2	TRBJ2-5	NA	CASSLGLAAETQYF	TGTGCCAGCAGCTTAGGACTAGCCGCGGAGACCCAGTACTTC
TRBV5-5	TRBD2	TRBJ2-7	NA	CASSLGRGGNEQYF	TGTGCCAGCAGCTTGGGGCGGGGGGGTAACGAGCAGTACTTC
TRBV12-5	TRBD1	TRBJ2-3	NA	CASKQGAADTQYF	TGTGCTAGTAAGCAGGGGGCAGCAGATACGCAGTATTTT
TRBV5-6	TRBD1	TRBJ1-2	NA	CASTTDRGWDYTF	TGTGCCAGCACCACGGACAGGGGGTGGGACTACACCTTC
TRBV7-3	TRBD1	TRBJ2-2	NA	CASSDPGQENTGELFF	TGTGCCAGCAGCGATCCGGGACAGGAGAACACCGGGGAGCTGTTTTTT
TRBV7-2	NA	TRBJ2-5	NA	CASSLLRGMGGETQYF	TGTGCCAGCAGCTTACTTCGGGGGATGGGCGGAGAGACCCAGTACTTC
TRBV13	NA	TRBJ1-1	NA	CASSLTGTGRPEAFF	TGTGCCAGCAGCTTAACAGGGACGGGTCGCCCTGAAGCTTTCTTT
TRBV7-8	NA	TRBJ2-7	few	CASSYQTSREQYF	TGTGCCAGCAGCTACCAGACTAGTCGCGAGCAGTACTTC
TRBV21-1	NA	TRBJ2-5	NA	CASSKNRDRARQETQYF	TGTGCCAGCAGCAAAAACCGGGACAGGGCCCGACAAGAGACCCAGTACTTC
TRBV6-5	NA	TRBJ1-2	NA	CASSYGQVVGGYTF	TGTGCCAGCAGTTACGGCCAGGTTGTTGGTGGCTACACCTTC
TRBV28	TRBD2	TRBJ2-1	once	CASSLWGPGGRNEQFF	TGTGCCAGCAGTTTATGGGGCCCGGGGGGGCGCAATGAGCAGTTCTTC
TRBV19	TRBD1	TRBJ1-4	few	CATQRRGLEEKLFF	TGTGCCACCCAACGCAGGGGGCTGGAGGAAAAACTGTTTTTT
TRBV4-1	TRBD1	TRBJ1-4	NA	CASSQDVGGPNEKLFF	TGCGCCAGCAGCCAAGATGTAGGGGGCCCTAATGAAAAACTGTTTTTT
TRBV11-3	NA	TRBJ2-6	NA	CASSSGASGANVLTF	TGTGCCAGCAGCTCGGGTGCTTCTGGGGCCAACGTCCTGACTTTC
TRBV28	NA	TRBJ2-2	NA	CASRLQGIGELFF	TGTGCCAGCCGACTGCAGGGCATCGGGGAGCTGTTTTTT
TRBV7-8	NA	TRBJ2-7	NA	CASSAPFRGASSYEQYF	TGTGCCAGCAGCGCCCCCTTCCGGGGGGCGAGCTCCTACGAGCAGTACTTC
TRBV13	NA	TRBJ2-7	NA	CASSLDRAGTHEQYF	TGTGCCAGCAGCTTAGATCGGGCGGGAACGCACGAGCAGTACTTC
TRBV5-1	TRBD1	TRBJ2-1	NA	CASSWGQGTGEQFF	TGCGCCAGCAGCTGGGGACAGGGGACAGGTGAGCAGTTCTTC